This record concerns one T cell receptor (beta chain) sequence. Its antigen is still unknown. This sample was taken from a study of OX40 agonist ivuxolimab in advanced cancers. Overall study findings and caveats: Still undetermined is the antigen specificity of the expanded peripheral T cells. Relative to CD4+ cells, CD8+ T cells on average had more expanded clones.

Sequenced by immunoSEQ multiplex PCR; TCRdb stores in-frame clones only, minus some. The sample shows about 60,000 clones, roughly four fifths of them seen only once. Per the germline V gene, CDR1 is ENHRY and CDR2 is SYGVKD. CDR3 length: 13 residues. The V gene lost 0 bases and the J gene lost 11 bases, with 8 bases spanning the gap. Sequences were derived from CD4+ or CD8+ T cells sorted from blood, sampled in a trial of the OX40 agonist ivuxolimab. This TCR came from an adult with an advanced solid tumor such as melanoma, head and neck, liver or kidney cancer. This rearrangement joins TRBV10-3 to TRBJ1-6; D is undetermined. Here the CDR3 reads CAISESRGTPLHF. The DNA for the CDR3 is TGTGCCATCAGTGAGTCGCGGGGTACACCCCTCCACTTT.